The clone carrying this T cell receptor beta chain was detected only once. The CDR3 length is 12 residues. V shed 7 bases and J 4 bases; nucleotides not matched to a gene: 3. CDR1 is LNHDA, CDR2 SQIVND, per germline (reference sequence). Generated by immunoSEQ multiplex PCR, the TCRdb table keeps only in-frame clones and is missing some. The sample carries fewer than 800,000 clones, 92% recorded once. Naive CD8 cells, CD45RO-negative and positively selected for CCR7, excluded terminally differentiated effector memory CD45RA+ cells. This sample is drawn from a study of shared clonotypes between healthy human individuals.

Sequencing was done on a sample of naive CD8+ T cells sorted from blood. V and J are TRBV19 and TRBJ2-5; TRBD2 agrees at 7 bases. This TCR was recovered from a man between 25 and 39 years old in good health. CDR3: CASMGGTETQYF. In DNA form, the CDR3 reads TGTGCCAGTATGGGGGGGACAGAGACCCAGTACTTC.